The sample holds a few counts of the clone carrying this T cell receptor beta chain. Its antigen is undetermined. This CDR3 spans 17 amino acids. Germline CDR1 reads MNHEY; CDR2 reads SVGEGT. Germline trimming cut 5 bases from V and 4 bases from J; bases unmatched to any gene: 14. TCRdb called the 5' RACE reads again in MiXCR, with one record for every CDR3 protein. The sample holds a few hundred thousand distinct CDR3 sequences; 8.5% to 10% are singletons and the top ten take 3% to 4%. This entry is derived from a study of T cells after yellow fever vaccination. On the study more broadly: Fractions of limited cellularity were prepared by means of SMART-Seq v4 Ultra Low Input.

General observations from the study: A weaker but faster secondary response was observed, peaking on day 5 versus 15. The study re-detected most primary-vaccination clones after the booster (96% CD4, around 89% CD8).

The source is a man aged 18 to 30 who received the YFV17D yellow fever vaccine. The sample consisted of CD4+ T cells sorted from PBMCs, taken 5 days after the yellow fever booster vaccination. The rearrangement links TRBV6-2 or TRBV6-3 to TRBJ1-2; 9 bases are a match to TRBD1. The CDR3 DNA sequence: TGTGCCAGCAGTCAAAATACTGCCGGGACAGGGCGCTATGGCTACACCTTC. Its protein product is CASSQNTAGTGRYGYTF.